This is a list of T cell receptor beta chains from one sample in a study of CD8 T cells in Susac syndrome. TCRdb fed the immunoSEQ multiplex PCR reads into MiXCR, producing one record per CDR3 protein. This sample carries about 430,000 distinct CDR3 sequences, approximately 85% of them seen once, and the ten largest clones take under 0.15%. Specimen: CD8+ T cells from PBMCs. The receptors shown here come from a human donor with multiple sclerosis. CDR3s include the opening cysteine and the closing phenylalanine or tryptophan. Each record gives: D gene, J gene, clone size, V gene, CDR3 protein, CDR3 DNA. D genes are given only for firm matches. A clone size is listed for some rows: how often the clone was seen (once, few, many), or a class if it is expanded.

NA	TRBJ1-2	NA	TRBV19	CASSTGQQVTYGYTF	TGTGCCAGTAGTACCGGACAGCAGGTTACCTATGGCTACACCTTC
TRBD1	TRBJ2-5	few	TRBV6-1	CASGTGFETQYF	TGTGCCAGCGGGACAGGGTTCGAGACCCAGTACTTC
NA	TRBJ2-7	NA	TRBV7-8	CASSLYQTTIDEQYF	TGTGCCAGCAGCCTTTATCAGACTACCATCGACGAGCAGTACTTC
NA	TRBJ1-1	NA	TRBV10-3	CAISDVEGGTEAFF	TGTGCCATCAGTGACGTGGAAGGGGGGACTGAAGCTTTCTTT
NA	TRBJ2-2	NA	TRBV13	CASSFRSGRGTGELFF	TGTGCCAGCAGCTTTCGTTCAGGTCGTGGCACCGGGGAGCTGTTTTTT
NA	TRBJ1-1	NA	TRBV6-1	CASSKKGLEFGTEAFF	TGTGCCAGCAGTAAAAAGGGCCTCGAGTTTGGGACTGAAGCTTTCTTT
NA	TRBJ1-2	NA	TRBV7-2	CASSLGLGINYGYTF	TGTGCCAGCAGCTTAGGTTTGGGGATTAACTATGGCTACACCTTC
TRBD2	TRBJ2-7	NA	TRBV27	CASSPGLVRGEQYF	TGTGCCAGCAGTCCTGGACTAGTGAGAGGCGAGCAGTACTTC
NA	TRBJ2-1	NA	TRBV24-1	CATSDSWANEQFF	TGTGCCACCAGTGATTCGTGGGCCAATGAGCAGTTCTTC
NA	TRBJ2-7	NA	TRBV30	CAWSWGGAYEQYF	TGTGCCTGGAGTTGGGGAGGAGCCTACGAGCAGTACTTC
NA	TRBJ1-5	NA	TRBV6-4	CASSDGPNQPQHF	TGTGCCAGCAGTGATGGTCCCAATCAGCCCCAGCATTTT
TRBD1	TRBJ2-1	NA	TRBV5-1	CASSQGQGEDEQFF	TGCGCCAGCAGCCAGGGACAGGGAGAAGATGAGCAGTTCTTC
NA	TRBJ2-2	NA	TRBV12-3/TRBV12-4	CASRRTLNTGELFF	TGTGCCAGCAGACGGACTTTGAACACCGGGGAGCTGTTTTTT
NA	TRBJ2-7	NA	TRBV21-1	CASSLEDRRPYEQYF	TGTGCCAGCAGCCTGGAGGACAGGAGGCCGTACGAGCAGTACTTC
NA	TRBJ2-7	NA	TRBV4-1	CASSPIEAGGEQYF	TGCGCCAGCAGCCCTATCGAGGCAGGAGGAGAGCAGTACTTC
NA	TRBJ1-1	NA	TRBV29-1	CSVVNRVAEAFF	TGCAGCGTTGTTAACAGAGTGGCTGAAGCTTTCTTT
TRBD2	TRBJ2-7	NA	TRBV7-9	CASGTSGSPYEQYF	TGTGCCAGCGGGACTAGCGGGAGCCCCTACGAGCAGTACTTC
NA	TRBJ2-5	NA	TRBV12-3/TRBV12-4	CASSLRTQETQYF	TGTGCCAGCAGTTTACGGACCCAAGAGACCCAGTACTTC
NA	TRBJ2-6	NA	TRBV28	CASSSPLAQDLWANVLTF	TGTGCCAGCAGTTCTCCTCTGGCCCAAGACCTCTGGGCCAACGTCCTGACTTTC
TRBD1	TRBJ2-7	many	TRBV5-6	CASSSGTGAYEQYF	TGTGCCAGCAGCTCTGGGACAGGGGCCTACGAGCAGTACTTC
TRBD1	TRBJ1-5	NA	TRBV27	CASSFGTEDQPQHF	TGTGCCAGCAGTTTCGGGACAGAGGATCAGCCCCAGCATTTT
TRBD1	TRBJ2-7	NA	TRBV27	CASSFGLGTGLSEQYF	TGTGCCAGCAGTTTTGGGCTGGGGACAGGGCTTTCCGAGCAGTACTTC
NA	TRBJ2-7	NA	TRBV20-1	CSAVGTDSYEQYF	TGCAGTGCTGTCGGGACGGACTCCTACGAGCAGTACTTC
TRBD1	TRBJ1-1	NA	TRBV6-4	CASSGQGRGSAEAFF	TGTGCCAGCAGCGGACAGGGCCGGGGGAGCGCTGAAGCTTTCTTT
TRBD1	TRBJ1-1	NA	TRBV19	CASSILGRGIEAFF	TGTGCCAGTAGTATACTCGGCAGGGGGATTGAAGCTTTCTTT
NA	TRBJ1-5	NA	TRBV7-6	CASSSLGAVQPQHF	TGTGCCAGCAGCTCCCTGGGGGCCGTTCAGCCCCAGCATTTT
NA	TRBJ2-7	NA	TRBV7-2	CASSSGALLYF	TGTGCCAGCAGCTCCGGGGCTCTTCTTTACTTC
NA	TRBJ2-2	NA	TRBV13	CASSPGADPNTGELFF	TGTGCCAGCAGCCCTGGGGCAGACCCTAACACCGGGGAGCTGTTTTTT
NA	TRBJ2-5	NA	TRBV4-1	CASSQVTGREETQYF	TGCGCCAGCAGCCAAGTTACAGGGCGGGAAGAGACCCAGTACTTC
NA	TRBJ1-1	NA	TRBV30	CAWSSAGTNTEAFF	TGTGCCTGGAGTTCGGCAGGGACGAACACTGAAGCTTTCTTT
NA	TRBJ1-2	NA	TRBV4-1	CASSATDRFLYGYTF	TGCGCCAGCAGTGCGACGGACAGATTTCTCTATGGCTACACCTTC
TRBD2	TRBJ2-7	NA	TRBV30	CASDSLAGAYEQYF	TGTGCCAGCGATTCTCTAGCGGGAGCCTACGAGCAGTACTTC
TRBD2	TRBJ2-5	NA	TRBV27	CASSDGTSVQETQYF	TGTGCCAGCAGTGACGGGACTAGCGTGCAAGAGACCCAGTACTTC
NA	TRBJ2-5	once	TRBV11-2	CASSSQTGIPRETQYF	TGTGCCAGCAGCTCCCAAACAGGGATTCCTCGAGAGACCCAGTACTTC
NA	TRBJ1-5	NA	TRBV5-5	CASSLGRLNQPQHF	TGTGCCAGCAGCTTGGGACGGTTGAATCAGCCCCAGCATTTT
NA	TRBJ1-1	NA	TRBV9	CASSDPPGHKNTEAFF	TGTGCCAGCAGCGACCCACCCGGGCACAAGAACACTGAAGCTTTCTTT
TRBD1	TRBJ2-5	once	TRBV24-1	CATSDWTGDQETQYF	TGTGCCACCAGTGATTGGACAGGGGACCAAGAGACCCAGTACTTC
TRBD1	TRBJ2-2	once	TRBV2	CASRAPPTGDTGELFF	TGTGCCAGCAGGGCCCCTCCGACAGGGGACACCGGGGAGCTGTTTTTT
NA	TRBJ1-2	NA	TRBV30	CAWSVINRAHGYTF	TGTGCCTGGAGTGTTATTAACAGGGCCCATGGCTACACCTTC
NA	TRBJ2-7	NA	TRBV27	CASSLKGPIYEQYF	TGTGCCAGCAGTTTGAAGGGGCCTATTTACGAGCAGTACTTC
NA	TRBJ1-2	NA	TRBV28	CASSSAHSANYGYTF	TGTGCCAGCAGTTCCGCCCACAGTGCTAACTATGGCTACACCTTC
NA	TRBJ1-5	NA	TRBV10-3	CAISEVGNQPQHF	TGTGCCATCAGTGAAGTAGGGAATCAGCCCCAGCATTTT